Shown below are 15 T cell receptor beta chains from a single sample sequenced in a study of T cells after yellow fever vaccination. TCRdb called the 5' RACE reads again in MiXCR, with one record for every CDR3 protein. The sample lists about 350,000 distinct CDR3 sequences; around 8.1% were seen once. The sample here was PBMCs, taken approximately 47 days after the first yellow fever vaccination. The receptors shown here come from a young man who received the YFV17D yellow fever vaccine.

The chain joins TRBV7-3 to TRBJ2-3; 11 bases line up with TRBD2. Looked up from germline, CDR1 is SGHTA and CDR2 is FQGTGA. V lost 5 bases to trimming and J lost 4 bases; unmatched junction nucleotides: 8. This CDR3 is built from 16 residues. The CDR3 sequence is CASSPVAGGLPDTQYF. The CDR3 DNA is TGTGCCAGCAGCCCCGTAGCGGGAGGGCTCCCAGATACGCAGTATTTT. The variable domain in full, with the rest retrieved from reference TRBV7-3 and TRBJ2-3, is GAGVSQTPSNKVTEKGKYVELRCDPISGHTALYWYRQSLGQGPEFLIYFQGTGAADDSGLPNDRFFAVRPEGSVSTLKIQRTERGDSAVYLCASSPVAGGLPDTQYFGPGTRLTVL.

This clonotype was counted a single time. One end of the junction fails to match germline, which may point to a read error. This rearrangement joins TRBV20-1 to TRBJ2-1; D is unclear. CDR1 DFQATT and CDR2 SNEGSKA come from the germline V gene (reference sequence). The CDR3 is 16 residues long. The CDR3: CCARVQTHSSYNEQFF. The CDR3 DNA is TGCTGTGCTAGGGTCCAGACTCATAGCTCCTACAATGAGCAGTTCTTC.

The gene calls are TRBV9 and TRBJ2-1; D is possibly TRBD1 (5 bases). V gave up 6 bases and J gave up 2 bases, with 15 bases separating them. The CDR3 has 15 residues. Germline V lookup: CDR1 SGDLS, CDR2 YYNGEE. The CDR3 DNA reads TGTGCCAGCACCCCCTCCCAGGGTCCCTACAATGAGCAGTTCTTC. Translation: CASTPSQGPYNEQFF.

CDR3 residues: CASSVRTSFETQYF. The DNA for the CDR3 is TGCGCCAGCAGCGTGCGGACTAGCTTTGAGACCCAGTACTTC. The chain links TRBV5-1 to TRBJ2-5; 8 nucleotides line up with TRBD2. CDR3 length: 14 amino acids. J was trimmed by 5 bases and V by 4 bases; bases with no gene match: 7. Germline V gives CDR1 SGHRS, CDR2 YFSETQ.

The genes are TRBV4-2 and TRBJ2-7; TRBD1 matches at 8 bases. V shed 4 bases and J 4 bases; nucleotides not matched to a gene: 6. Germline values: CDR1 LGHNA, CDR2 YNFKEQ. The CDR3 spans 14 residues. Here the CDR3 DNA reads TGTGCCAGCAGCCCCCCGGACAGGGATTACGAGCAGTACTTC. Translation gives CASSPPDRDYEQYF.

This clonotype was observed at least ten times. CDR3 sequence: CASSSRGGLRAGELFF. CDR3 nucleotides: TGTGCCAGCAGCTCCAGGGGAGGCCTTAGAGCCGGGGAGCTGTTTTTT. The rearrangement joins TRBV7-2 to TRBJ2-2; D is perhaps TRBD1 or TRBD2 (6 bases each). Germline V gene lookup returns CDR1 SGHTA and CDR2 FQGNSA. The V and J ends lost 4 bases and 6 bases respectively, with 18 bases between them. CDR3 length: 16 residues.

Many counts were recorded for this clonotype. The chain recombines TRBV5-1 with TRBJ2-2; no firm D call. The CDR3 length is 19 residues. Germline V gives CDR1 SGHRS, CDR2 YFSETQ. Deletions cut 0 bases from V and 0 bases from J, with 18 bases between. CDR3 nucleotide sequence: TGCGCCAGCAGCTTGGCCGCTAGGGTAACCATCGCGAACACCGGGGAGCTGTTTTTT. Translating gives CASSLAARVTIANTGELFF.

Points on this clonotype: Being one base from a much bigger clone, this may be a read error. The chain couples TRBV5-1 to TRBJ2-2; 8 bases map to TRBD1. CDR1 is SGHRS, CDR2 YFSETQ, per germline. The length of the CDR3 is 14 residues. The CDR3 DNA is TGCGCCTGCAGCTCCGAGACAGGGGCCGGGGAGCTGTTTTTT. Its translation: CACSSETGAGELFF.

This clonotype showed up just a few times. This chain uses TRBV11-1 with TRBJ1-1; D is ambiguous. Germline V gene lookup returns CDR1 SGHAT and CDR2 FQDESV (reference sequence). There are 14 residues in the CDR3. V was clipped by 6 bases and J by 5 bases, with 16 bases between them. This chain's CDR3 is CASSPGRGRTEAFF. CDR3 bases: TGTGCCAGCAGTCCGGGGAGAGGGCGAACTGAAGCTTTCTTT.

CDR3 amino acids: CASSGGQGVTGANVLTF. DNA for the CDR3: TGTGCCAGCAGTGGAGGACAGGGTGTTACAGGGGCCAACGTCCTGACTTTC. The chain combines TRBV6-1 with TRBJ2-6; TRBD1 agrees at 8 bases. The CDR3 is 17 amino acids. Germline values: CDR1 MNHNS, CDR2 SASEGT. V lost 4 bases, J lost 4 bases, and 9 bases stayed unmatched.

The chain uses TRBV7-3 and TRBJ2-6; no firm D call. V lost 4 bases and J lost 1, with 11 bases in between. Germline V gene lookup returns CDR1 SGHTA and CDR2 FQGTGA. This CDR3 contains 16 residues. The CDR3 DNA reads TGTGCCAGCAGCTCAGGCCGGCATTCTGGGGCCAACGTCCTGACTTTC. Translating it yields CASSSGRHSGANVLTF.

This clonotype appeared a few times. J is TRBJ1-5 and V is TRBV9; 8 bases line up with TRBD1. Per germline, CDR1 SGDLS and CDR2 YYNGEE. Unmatched junction bases numbered 6, after V lost 4 bases and J lost 3 bases. The CDR3 is 15 residues long. The CDR3 nucleotides are TGTGCCAGCAGCCCCGGACAGGGAATCAATCAGCCCCAGCATTTT. It is translated as CASSPGQGINQPQHF.

J is TRBJ1-6 and V is TRBV18, with no clear D. The CDR3 has 16 amino acids. V lost 1 base and J 8 bases, leaving 15 bases between the germline ends. The V gene's germline CDR1 is KGHSH and CDR2 LQKENI. The CDR3 DNA reads TGTGCCAGCTCACCACGGCTTATTGACACCTATTCACCCCTCCACTTT. It specifies CASSPRLIDTYSPLHF. The complete variable domain, with remaining parts taken from reference TRBV18 and TRBJ1-6, reads NAGVMQNPRHLVRRRGQEARLRCSPMKGHSHVYWYRQLPEEGLKFMVYLQKENIIDESGMPKERFSAEFPKEGPSILRIQQVVRGDSAAYFCASSPRLIDTYSPLHFGNGTRLTVT.

V usage is TRBV27 and J usage is TRBJ2-1; weak D call: TRBD2 (6 bases). Trimming cost V 3 bases and J 9 bases, with 15 bases left between them. Germline CDR1 is MNHEY and CDR2 is SMNVEV (reference sequence). The CDR3 extends over 14 amino acids. This CDR3 reads CASSFRSQGGEQFF. DNA of the CDR3: TGTGCCAGCAGTTTTCGGTCGCAGGGAGGTGAGCAGTTCTTC.

This clonotype was counted ten times or more. The rearrangement joins TRBV9 to TRBJ2-3, with D tentatively TRBD1 (5 bases). Trimming shortened V by 3 bases and J by 4 bases, and 12 bases separated the two germline ends. Germline assignment: CDR1 SGDLS and CDR2 YYNGEE. The CDR3 spans 14 residues. The CDR3 DNA reads TGTGCCAGCAGCGAGAGTGGGGCGGCAGATACGCAGTATTTT. It translates to CASSESGAADTQYF.